The present TCR beta chain was sequenced within a study of cytomegalovirus exposure and HLA in healthy donors. The study, taken as a whole, reports: Within an earlier analysis, most TCR beta V segments proved productive either about 87% or about 30% of the time. In a later analysis, TCR beta V- and J-gene trimming was associated with a missense DCLRE1C variant.

The PCR was carried out with 60 Vbeta primers and 13 Jbeta primers. Generated by immunoSEQ multiplex PCR, the TCRdb table keeps only in-frame clones and is missing some. The sample holds about 160,000 clones, 75% to 90% seen once. Regarding donors, all were healthy bone marrow donors. CDR1 is SGHAT and CDR2 is FQNNGV in the germline V gene. The CDR3 covers 13 residues. With 3 bases removed from V and 2 bases from J, the gap between germline ends came to 5 bases. This clone was counted a single time. Its target is unknown. The source of this sequence is a woman in her late teens or twenties in good health and CMV-seronegative. The V call is TRBV11-2, the J call TRBJ2-1; no clear D gene. What was sequenced was PBMCs. CDR3 loop: CASSFSTYNEQFF. The DNA for the CDR3 is TGTGCCAGCAGCTTTAGTACCTACAATGAGCAGTTCTTC. Together with reference TRBV11-2 and TRBJ2-1, the CDR3 gives the full variable domain: EAGVAQSPRYKIIEKRQSVAFWCNPISGHATLYWYQQILGQGPKLLIQFQNNGVVDDSQLPKDRFSAERLKGVDSTLKIQPAKLEDSAVYLCASSFSTYNEQFFGPGTRLTVL.